The 20 T cell receptor beta chains in this list originate from one sample, sequenced in a study of cytomegalovirus exposure and HLA in healthy donors listed by TCRdb under 2017. Receptor libraries were prepared by the immunoSEQ multiplex PCR assay. For the multiplex PCR, a mixture combining 60 forward primers for TCR Vbeta segments and 13 reverse primers for TCR Jbeta segments was used. The table was pulled from immuneACCESS by TCRdb, which kept in-frame rearrangements only. Such tables lose some clones; where checked, under half of the loss comes from unresolved V genes, and the rest has no known cause. Present in this sample are under 300,000 clones, about 90% of which were seen just once. Clones ranked in the top ten supply 1.5% to 2% of the sample. The material sequenced was PBMCs. All receptors come from a girl aged 2-10 years in good health and CMV-seronegative.

The J gene is TRBJ2-7, the V gene TRBV21-1; TRBD1, the D gene given by the table, was not confirmed from the DNA. TRBV21-1 is reported as a pseudogene. The CDR3 runs 14 residues. CDR3 sequence (DNA): TGTGCCAGCCTTAAACAGGGATTCCACTACGAGCAGTACTTC. Protein product: CASLKQGFHYEQYF.

V usage is TRBV29-1 and J usage is TRBJ2-5; 7 bases are shared with TRBD2. J lost 4 bases, V lost 6 bases, and 14 bases had no gene match. CDR3 length: 15 amino acids. Germline CDR1 reads SQVTM; CDR2 reads ANQGSEA. In DNA form, the CDR3 reads TGCAGCGTGGGGGGGTCGCCGTGGTTTTCAGAGACCCAGTACTTC. Translated: CSVGGSPWFSETQYF.

V usage is TRBV29-1 and J usage is TRBJ2-3; TRBD2 matches 10 bases. The CDR3 sequence is 16 residues long. Per germline, CDR1 SQVTM and CDR2 ANQGSEA. The V and J ends lost 7 bases and 2 bases, in that order; junction bases with no gene match: 12. The CDR3 coding sequence is TGCAGCGCCAATGGCCAACTAGCGGGGTTCACAGATACGCAGTATTTT. It specifies CSANGQLAGFTDTQYF.

The V gene is TRBV5-4, the J gene TRBJ2-2; no clear D gene. The CDR3 covers 14 residues. CDR1 is SGHNT and CDR2 is YYREEE in the germline V gene (reference sequence). Trimming removed 4 bases at V and 4 bases at J, with 11 bases between. This CDR3 is CASSPLRGTGELFF. DNA for the CDR3: TGTGCCAGCAGCCCCCTCCGAGGCACCGGGGAGCTGTTTTTT. The full variable domain, its missing parts supplied by reference TRBV5-4 and TRBJ2-2, is ETGVTQSPTHLIKTRGQQVTLRCSSQSGHNTVSWYQQALGQGPQFIFQYYREEENGRGNFPPRFSGLQFPNYSSELNVNALELDDSALYLCASSPLRGTGELFFGEGSRLTVL.

V and J are TRBV6-5 and TRBJ1-1, with D hard to call. Deletions cut 6 bases from V and 6 bases from J, with 14 bases between. Germline values: CDR1 MNHEY, CDR2 SVGAGI. The CDR3 runs 13 residues. CDR3 amino acids: CASRPEGGPEAFF. In nucleotides, the CDR3 is TGTGCCAGCAGACCTGAAGGAGGGCCTGAAGCTTTCTTT.

The chain employs TRBV5-6 and TRBJ2-5; unclear D gene. The J call is doubtful: the DNA matches TRBJ2-7 better. The CDR3 runs to 15 residues. The germline CDR1 and CDR2 sequences are SGHDT and YYEEEE. For the CDR3, the DNA is TGTGCCAGCAGCTTGGGGGCAGGAAGCTCCTACGAGCAGTACTTC. Translation gives CASSLGAGSSYEQYF.

The genes are TRBV5-6 and TRBJ1-2; the D is unclear. V was pared by 0 bases and J by 7 bases, with 16 bases between. This CDR3 is 15 amino acids long. Germline CDR1 is SGHDT and CDR2 is YYEEEE. CDR3 sequence reads: CASSLVRPWAGGYTF. The CDR3, as DNA: TGTGCCAGCAGCTTGGTACGCCCTTGGGCGGGTGGCTACACCTTC.

V gene TRBV9 combines with J gene TRBJ2-7; TRBD1 matches at 9 bases. Unmatched junction bases numbered 11, after V lost 4 bases and J lost 6 bases. The CDR3 consists of 15 residues. Germline V CDR1 and CDR2: SGDLS, YYNGEE. The CDR3 sequence: CASSSPGQGFSEQYF. The CDR3, as DNA: TGTGCCAGCAGCTCCCCGGGACAGGGTTTTTCCGAGCAGTACTTC.

The rearrangement links TRBV23-1 to TRBJ2-4; weak D call: TRBD1 (5 bases). TRBV23-1 is annotated as an ORF whose role is uncertain. This CDR3 region has 13 residues. V was pared by 3 bases and J by 10 bases, with 13 bases between. In DNA, the CDR3 is TGCGCCAGCAGTCACCCACAGGTTATGATTCAGTACTTC. Residues: CASSHPQVMIQYF.

The V call is TRBV28, the J call TRBJ2-3; 8 bases align to TRBD2. V trimming: 7 bases; J trimming: 6 bases; junction bases outside the gene matches: 15. Germline V CDR1 and CDR2: MDHEN, SYDVKM. This CDR3 region has 16 residues. In DNA form, the CDR3 reads TGTGCCAGCACCACCGGGGGGGGGAGTGTTAGGGATACGCAGTATTTT. It specifies CASTTGGGSVRDTQYF.

The gene calls are TRBV27 and TRBJ2-7, with 9 nucleotides matching TRBD2. Trimming at V came to 2 bases and at J to 0 bases, leaving 2 bases not matched to a gene. This CDR3 region has 15 residues. The germline V gene has CDR1 MNHEY and CDR2 SMNVEV (reference sequence). CDR3 residues: CASSLASGTSYEQYF. The CDR3, as DNA: TGTGCCAGCAGTTTAGCTAGCGGGACCTCCTACGAGCAGTACTTC.

This chain uses TRBV11-3 with TRBJ1-1; D is ambiguous. Germline CDR1 is SGHNT and CDR2 is YENEEA. V was trimmed by 1 base and J by 5 bases, leaving 11 bases between them. This CDR3 comprises 14 residues. The CDR3 DNA follows: TGTGCCAGCAGCTTAGCGAGGGCGGGGACTGAAGCTTTCTTT. It translates to CASSLARAGTEAFF.

V gene TRBV5-1 combines with J gene TRBJ2-7; 9 nucleotides match TRBD1. The V segment lost 3 bases and the J segment 1 base; nucleotides outside the gene matches: 11. CDR1 and CDR2 from the germline V gene are SGHRS and YFSETQ. This CDR3 spans 17 amino acids. This chain's CDR3 is CASSSPRDRVGSYEQYF. The CDR3 nucleotides read TGCGCCAGCAGCTCCCCCCGGGACAGGGTAGGGTCCTACGAGCAGTACTTC. Full variable domain (missing parts from reference TRBV5-1 and TRBJ2-7): KAGVTQTPRYLIKTRGQQVTLSCSPISGHRSVSWYQQTPGQGLQFLFEYFSETQRNKGNFPGRFSGRQFSNSRSEMNVSTLELGDSALYLCASSSPRDRVGSYEQYFGPGTRLTVT.

This chain joins TRBV5-8 and TRBJ1-5; no clear D. This CDR3 contains 14 residues. The germline V and J ends were trimmed by 4 bases and 7 bases, with 15 bases remaining between them. Germline-derived CDR1 and CDR2 are SGHTS and YDEGEE. The CDR3 DNA sequence: TGTGCCAGCAGCCCGGGTGCATTTTGGCAGCCCCAGCATTTT. This translates into CASSPGAFWQPQHF.

J is TRBJ2-7 and V is TRBV4-1, with 8 bases identical to TRBD1. Trimming cost V 4 bases and J 6 bases; bases outside gene matches: 2. CDR1 MGHRA and CDR2 YSYEKL come from the germline V gene. This CDR3 is built from 12 residues. CDR3 region: CASSPTGGEQYF. The CDR3 DNA is TGCGCCAGCAGCCCCACAGGGGGCGAGCAGTACTTC.

The chain carries TRBV5-5 and TRBJ2-2; tentative D call: TRBD1 (5 bases). V lost 4 bases to trimming and J lost 5 bases, with 21 bases between them. The length of the CDR3 is 17 residues. CDR1 and CDR2 (germline): SGHKS, YYEKEE (reference sequence). In nucleotides, the CDR3 is TGTGCCAGCAGCACCGGACACGGCGTTTCGTGGACCGGGGAGCTGTTTTTT. Protein: CASSTGHGVSWTGELFF.

The chain recombines TRBV6-1 with TRBJ1-2, with D possibly being TRBD1 (6 bases). Germline CDR1 reads MNHNS; CDR2 reads SASEGT. Deletions cut 3 bases from V and 7 bases from J, with 9 bases between. This CDR3 spans 12 amino acids. In nucleotides, the CDR3 is TGTGCCAGCAGTGACGCAGGGGTTGGCTACACCTTC. Translating gives CASSDAGVGYTF.

The chain is built from TRBV4-1 and TRBJ2-3; D gene uncertain. The CDR3 is 14 amino acids. With 1 base removed from V and 0 bases from J, the gap between germline ends came to 5 bases. From germline, CDR1 is MGHRA and CDR2 YSYEKL. The CDR3 loop reads CASSQGQSTDTQYF. DNA of the CDR3: TGCGCCAGCAGCCAAGGGCAGAGCACAGATACGCAGTATTTT.

This clone was detected only once. The chain recombines TRBV15 with TRBJ2-4, with 7 bases fitting TRBD1. The germline gives CDR1 LNHNV, CDR2 YYDKDF (reference sequence). Trimming took 5 bases from V and 5 from J; bases not matched to a gene: 6. The CDR3 length is 14 residues. The CDR3 bases are TGTGCCACCAGCCCGGACAGGTTCGAAAACATTCAGTACTTC. Encoded protein: CATSPDRFENIQYF.

The rearrangement links TRBV10-2 to TRBJ2-2; D is uncertain. Germline CDR1 and CDR2: WSHSY and SAAADI. There are 11 residues in the CDR3. V was clipped by 11 bases and J by 2 bases, with 6 bases between them. The CDR3 here is CAATNTGELFF. CDR3 nucleotides: TGCGCCGCCACAAACACCGGGGAGCTGTTTTTT.